These 27 T cell receptor beta chains were sequenced from one sample in a study of blood T cell repertoires in COVID-19. Here immunoSEQ multiplex PCR was the method, and the copy in TCRdb shows in-frame clones only, minus some. In the table there are just over 250,000 clones, around 80% of which are singletons. The specimen was PBMCs or T cells enriched from blood (not recorded which). The receptors here all came from a young man with acute COVID-19.

The V and J genes are TRBV14 and TRBJ1-2; 7 bases map to TRBD1. Germline V gene lookup returns CDR1 SGHDN and CDR2 FVKESK. This CDR3 has 16 amino acids. Trimming cost V 0 bases and J 7 bases; bases outside gene matches: 11. The CDR3 coding sequence is TGTGCCAGCAGCCAAGACGACAGGGATGGAGAAAGTGGCTACACCTTC. Its translation: CASSQDDRDGESGYTF.

CDR3 coding DNA: TGTGCCAGCAGCCCCTCCCCACAGCAAGAGACCCAGTACTTC. Amino acids: CASSPSPQQETQYF. The chain employs TRBV11-2 and TRBJ2-5, with D uncertain. Trimming cost V 5 bases and J 2 bases, with 12 bases left between them. This CDR3 has 14 amino acids. In germline, CDR1 is SGHAT, CDR2 FQNNGV. Full variable domain (remainder filled in from reference TRBV11-2 and TRBJ2-5): EAGVAQSPRYKIIEKRQSVAFWCNPISGHATLYWYQQILGQGPKLLIQFQNNGVVDDSQLPKDRFSAERLKGVDSTLKIQPAKLEDSAVYLCASSPSPQQETQYFGPGTRLLVL.

This sequence joins TRBV7-3 and TRBJ1-6; D is unclear. The CDR3 loop spans 13 amino acids. Trimming left V 5 bases short and J 7 bases short, with 9 bases between. CDR1 is SGHTA and CDR2 is FQGTGA in the germline V gene. DNA of the CDR3: TGTGCCAGCAGCCGCGACGGGAATTCACCCCTCCACTTT. The encoded protein is CASSRDGNSPLHF. The entire variable domain, with the rest obtained from reference TRBV7-3 and TRBJ1-6, is as follows: GAGVSQTPSNKVTEKGKYVELRCDPISGHTALYWYRQSLGQGPEFLIYFQGTGAADDSGLPNDRFFAVRPEGSVSTLKIQRTERGDSAVYLCASSRDGNSPLHFGNGTRLTVT.

The CDR3, as DNA: TGTGCCAGCAGCGTAGTTGGGCGGGCAGGCCTGAGCGGGGAGCTGTTTTTT. Encoded protein: CASSVVGRAGLSGELFF. The chain has TRBV9 and TRBJ2-2, with a weak D call TRBD2 (5 bases). This CDR3 contains 17 residues. The germline gives CDR1 SGDLS, CDR2 YYNGEE. The V gene lost 0 bases and the J gene lost 7 bases, with 19 bases spanning the gap.

The chain recombines TRBV6-4 with TRBJ2-3; TRBD1 aligns across 7 bases. Unmatched junction bases numbered 5, after V lost 3 bases and J lost 2 bases. This CDR3 has 15 residues. Germline V gene data show CDR1 as MRHNA and CDR2 as SNTAGT. The CDR3: CASSEGGWDTDTQYF. The DNA for the CDR3 is TGTGCCAGCAGTGAAGGGGGCTGGGACACAGATACGCAGTATTTT.

The chain has TRBV6-6 and TRBJ2-1; TRBD2 aligns across 7 bases. This CDR3 spans 14 amino acids. Germline trimming cut 8 bases from V and 2 bases from J; bases unmatched to any gene: 6. Germline CDR1 MNHNY, CDR2 SVGAGI (reference sequence). The CDR3 nucleotides are TGTGCCAGCCTAGCGGAGGGGACCTACAATGAGCAGTTCTTC. The encoded protein is CASLAEGTYNEQFF.

The chain employs TRBV7-9 and TRBJ2-2; D perhaps matches TRBD1 (6 bases). Trimming stripped 8 bases from V and 1 base from J, with 14 bases between. Per the germline V gene, CDR1 is SEHNR and CDR2 is FQNEAQ (reference sequence). The CDR3 runs to 15 residues. The CDR3 bases are TGTGCCAGCGCTCCTACAGGGCTGAACACCGGGGAGCTGTTTTTT. Protein: CASAPTGLNTGELFF.

V gene TRBV10-3 combines with J gene TRBJ2-1, with TRBD2 matching over 10 bases. Germline V gives CDR1 ENHRY, CDR2 SYGVKD. The CDR3 is made up of 17 amino acids. The V gene end was trimmed by 10 bases and the J gene end by 3 bases; junction bases not matched to a gene: 15. CDR3: CATSSGSQFTFYNEQFF. CDR3 DNA: TGTGCCACCTCTAGCGGGAGTCAATTCACGTTCTACAATGAGCAGTTCTTC.

The chain uses TRBV6-5 and TRBJ2-3; D gene unclear. The V and J ends lost 7 bases and 0 bases respectively, with 11 bases between them. This CDR3 is built from 14 residues. CDR1 and CDR2 from the germline V gene are MNHEY and SVGAGI. The CDR3 DNA reads TGTGCCAGCATGGAGCTACCTAGCACAGATACGCAGTATTTT. It is translated as CASMELPSTDTQYF.

The V and J genes are TRBV24-1 and TRBJ2-2, with 7 bases identical to TRBD1. Germline CDR1 is KGHDR and CDR2 is SFDVKD. The CDR3 extends over 14 amino acids. V trimming: 6 bases; J trimming: 5 bases; junction bases outside the gene matches: 5. The CDR3 spells CATSPQGRTGELFF. CDR3 nucleotide sequence: TGTGCCACCAGTCCACAGGGGCGGACCGGGGAGCTGTTTTTT.

DNA of the CDR3: TGTGCCAGCAGCTCTGCACGACAGGGCGGAAATAGGAAACTGTTTTTT. Protein: CASSSARQGGNRKLFF. V and J are TRBV5-4 and TRBJ1-4, with 7 nucleotides matching TRBD1. Germline V gene sequence: CDR1 SGHNT, CDR2 YYREEE (reference sequence). The CDR3 contains 16 residues. V shed 3 bases and J 11 bases; nucleotides not matched to a gene: 16.

This chain connects TRBV3-1 (or the pseudogene TRBV3-2) to TRBJ1-2, with D possibly TRBD1 on 5 matching bases. The germline V gene has CDR1 LGHDT and CDR2 YNNKEL (reference sequence). V was shortened by 4 bases and J by 5 bases, with 17 bases between the two germline ends. The CDR3 loop spans 15 amino acids. The CDR3 here is CASSPGAGFGYGYTF. The CDR3 DNA reads TGTGCCAGCAGCCCTGGGGCTGGGTTTGGGTATGGCTACACCTTC.

This chain joins TRBV4-1 and TRBJ2-1, with 8 positions matching TRBD1. This CDR3 is 19 amino acids long. Trimming at V came to 0 bases and at J to 0 bases, leaving 10 bases not matched to a gene. Germline CDR1 reads MGHRA; CDR2 reads YSYEKL. CDR3 residues: CASSQERDRGPLSYNEQFF. DNA for the CDR3: TGCGCCAGCAGCCAAGAAAGAGACAGGGGCCCCCTCTCCTACAATGAGCAGTTCTTC.

V is TRBV15 and J is TRBJ1-1; TRBD1 is a possible D gene (5 bases). Looked up from germline, CDR1 is LNHNV and CDR2 is YYDKDF (reference sequence). This CDR3 spans 12 amino acids. Trimming took off 7 bases at V and 6 bases at J, with 12 bases between the two ends. The CDR3 DNA follows: TGTGCCACCACCCAGGGAAACGCTGAAGCTTTCTTT. It yields the protein CATTQGNAEAFF.

V usage is TRBV2 and J usage is TRBJ2-2; a possible D gene is TRBD1 (5 bases). V lost 7 bases and J lost 4, with 13 bases in between. Germline assignment: CDR1 SNHLY and CDR2 FYNNEI. This CDR3 region has 14 residues. CDR3 loop: CASTTTESTGELFF. The CDR3 DNA sequence: TGTGCCAGCACTACGACAGAAAGCACCGGGGAGCTGTTTTTT.

This clone was counted between two and nine times. This rearrangement joins TRBV19 to TRBJ1-4, with D possibly being TRBD1 (5 bases). Germline CDR1 LNHDA, CDR2 SQIVND (reference sequence). V lost 7 bases to trimming and J lost 8 bases, with 14 bases between them. There are 13 residues in the CDR3. The CDR3 spells CASNGGVREKLFF. The CDR3, as DNA: TGTGCCAGTAACGGGGGTGTTAGAGAAAAACTGTTTTTT.

V and J are TRBV7-9 and TRBJ2-1, with 8 bases fitting TRBD1. The germline V gene encodes CDR1 SEHNR and CDR2 FQNEAQ (reference sequence). This CDR3 comprises 15 residues. The J segment lost 4 bases and the V segment lost 5 bases, leaving 7 bases of the junction unmatched. The CDR3 bases are TGTGCCAGCAGCCAAGGACAGGGACCATACAATGAGCAGTTCTTC. Residues: CASSQGQGPYNEQFF. The variable domain in full, with the rest retrieved from reference TRBV7-9 and TRBJ2-1, is DTGVSQNPRHKITKRGQNVTFRCDPISEHNRLYWYRQTLGQGPEFLTYFQNEAQLEKSRLLSDRFSAERPKGSFSTLEIQRTEQGDSAMYLCASSQGQGPYNEQFFGPGTRLTVL.

Of note for this clone: The sample contains more than one DNA sequence encoding this CDR3. The chain carries TRBV27 and TRBJ2-2, with D maybe TRBD1 (6 bases). V was shortened by 3 bases and J by 2 bases, with 10 bases between the two germline ends. The length of the CDR3 is 15 residues. Germline CDR1 is MNHEY and CDR2 is SMNVEV (reference sequence). The CDR3 DNA reads TGTGCCAGCAGTTTGCTGGGGGCTAACACCGGGGAGCTGTTTTTT. This gives the protein CASSLLGANTGELFF.

This chain connects TRBV11-2 to TRBJ1-1, with 8 bases that match TRBD1. The V and J ends lost 8 bases and 3 bases, in that order; junction bases with no gene match: 11. Germline assignment: CDR1 SGHAT and CDR2 FQNNGV. The CDR3 totals 15 residues. As DNA, the CDR3 is TGTGCCAGCGGCCATCAGACAGGGGTGGACACTGAAGCTTTCTTT. Protein product: CASGHQTGVDTEAFF.

This clone has just a few counts. The genes are TRBV11-2 and TRBJ1-1, with no clear D. In germline, CDR1 is SGHAT, CDR2 FQNNGV. The CDR3 consists of 12 residues. Trimming shortened V by 1 base and J by 10 bases, and 10 bases separated the two germline ends. DNA for the CDR3: TGTGCCAGCAGCTTAGCGGCAGGTATAGCTTTCTTT. Translated, it gives CASSLAAGIAFF.

The J gene is TRBJ2-1, the V gene TRBV14; 10 bases are shared with TRBD2. Germline CDR1 and CDR2: SGHDN and FVKESK. The V gene end was trimmed by 2 bases and the J gene end by 1 base; junction bases not matched to a gene: 2. The CDR3 spans 16 residues. The CDR3 sequence: CASSQKLAGSYNEQFF. In nucleotides, the CDR3 is TGTGCCAGCAGCCAAAAACTAGCGGGATCCTACAATGAGCAGTTCTTC.

V usage is TRBV19 and J usage is TRBJ1-1; perhaps TRBD1 as D (6 bases). The CDR3 is made up of 13 amino acids. In germline, CDR1 is LNHDA, CDR2 SQIVND (reference sequence). The V end lost 1 base, the J end lost 5 bases, and 8 bases lay between the germline ends. The chain's CDR3 is CASSIGQGTEAFF. The CDR3 nucleotides are TGTGCCAGTAGTATAGGCCAGGGGACTGAAGCTTTCTTT.

This clone appeared once. This chain connects TRBV19 to TRBJ1-5; the D gene is possibly TRBD1 (5 bases). The V end lost 3 bases, the J end lost 9 bases, and 15 bases lay between the germline ends. The CDR3 sequence is 14 residues long. Germline-derived CDR1 and CDR2 are LNHDA and SQIVND (reference sequence). The CDR3 DNA reads TGTGCCAGTAGTATCCAGACCGCCGGGGGGCCCCAGCATTTT. Amino acid sequence: CASSIQTAGGPQHF.

This chain connects TRBV24-1 to TRBJ2-3, with TRBD2 identical over 7 bases. The V segment lost 7 bases and the J segment 5 bases; nucleotides outside the gene matches: 5. The CDR3 is 13 amino acids. Germline V gives CDR1 KGHDR, CDR2 SFDVKD. The CDR3, as DNA: TGTGCCACCAGCGCGGGAGTAGGAGATACGCAGTATTTT. It translates to CATSAGVGDTQYF.

A note on this clone: One end of the junction varies from germline; a read error may be responsible. This sequence joins TRBV5-1 and TRBJ2-3; D call uncertain. The V gene's germline CDR1 is SGHRS and CDR2 YFSETQ. The CDR3 totals 11 residues. The CDR3 DNA reads as TGTGCCAGCGCCCGCGAAGATACGCAGTATTTT. Encoded protein: CASAREDTQYF. Based on the CDR3 plus reference TRBV5-1 and TRBJ2-3, the full variable domain is KAGVTQTPRYLIKTRGQQVTLSCSPISGHRSVSWYQQTPGQGLQFLFEYFSETQRNKGNFPGRFSGRQFSNSRSEMNVSTLELGDSALYLCASAREDTQYFGPGTRLTVL.

The chain links TRBV19 to TRBJ1-1; D unresolved. CDR3 size: 12 residues. Trimming removed 5 bases at V and 1 base at J, with 5 bases between. The germline V gene has CDR1 LNHDA and CDR2 SQIVND (reference sequence). The chain's CDR3 is CASSPRNTEAFF. DNA for the CDR3: TGTGCCAGTAGTCCCCGGAACACTGAAGCTTTCTTT. Full variable domain (remainder filled in from reference TRBV19 and TRBJ1-1): DGGITQSPKYLFRKEGQNVTLSCEQNLNHDAMYWYRQDPGQGLRLIYYSQIVNDFQKGDIAEGYSVSREKKESFPLTVTSAQKNPTAFYLCASSPRNTEAFFGQGTRLTVV.

This clone was detected a few times. J is TRBJ2-2 and V is TRBV6-5; TRBD2 might be the D (7 bases). The CDR3 loop spans 14 amino acids. CDR1 and CDR2 (germline): MNHEY, SVGAGI. Trimming left V 8 bases short and J 6 bases short, with 16 bases between. This chain's CDR3 is CASVRGGGPGELFF. The DNA of the CDR3 is TGTGCCAGCGTGAGGGGGGGAGGCCCCGGGGAGCTGTTTTTT.